This is a list of T cell receptor beta chains from one sample in a study of shared clonotypes between healthy human individuals. The assay was immunoSEQ multiplex PCR, and TCRdb's table has in-frame clones only and misses some. The table lists around 350,000 clones, roughly 80% of them singletons. Sequencing used memory CD4+ T cells sorted from blood. These receptors all stem from a young man in good health. The CDR3 runs from the conserved cysteine through the conserved F or W. The D gene is left open where the match is weak. Rows may omit the clone size; those that give it use once, few, many or a size class.

d_call | clone_size | j_call | v_call | cdr3_nt | cdr3_aa
- | - | TRBJ2-7 | TRBV7-9 | TGTGCCAGCAGCTTAGAAGGGGGCTCCTACGAGCAGTACTTC | CASSLEGGSYEQYF
TRBD1 | - | TRBJ2-2 | TRBV5-1 | TGCGCCAGCAGCTGGGGACAGGGGGACGGGGAGCTGTTTTTT | CASSWGQGDGELFF
TRBD1 | - | TRBJ1-1 | TRBV5-1 | TGCGCCAGCAGCATCCGACAGGGGCTGAACACTGAAGCTTTCTTT | CASSIRQGLNTEAFF
- | - | TRBJ2-2 | TRBV7-9 | TGTGCCAGCAGCTTAAAGGGTACCGGGGAGCTGTTTTTT | CASSLKGTGELFF
TRBD1 | few | TRBJ1-5 | TRBV6-5 | TGTGCCAGCAGTGTGGACAGGGTCGCAGGACAGCCCCAGCATTTT | CASSVDRVAGQPQHF
- | - | TRBJ2-3 | TRBV28 | TGTGCCAGCAGTCCATTATTGTTGGAGAAGGCTAGCACAGATACGCAGTATTTT | CASSPLLLEKASTDTQYF
- | - | TRBJ2-7 | TRBV2 | TGTGCCAGCAGTGATCCGAGTCTCCACGAGCAGTACTTC | CASSDPSLHEQYF
TRBD2 | - | TRBJ2-5 | TRBV6-6 | TGTGCCAGCAGTTACTTAGGAATCGGGGGGCAGTACTTC | CASSYLGIGGQYF
- | - | TRBJ2-2 | TRBV10-3 | TGTGCCATCAGTGGTCAGGTTACGGGCACCGGGGAGCTGTTTTTT | CAISGQVTGTGELFF
- | - | TRBJ2-7 | TRBV5-5 | TGTGCCAGCAGCTTGGTTGGGGCCGGGGGCGAGCAGTACTTC | CASSLVGAGGEQYF
- | - | TRBJ1-1 | TRBV11-2 | TGTGCCAGCAGCTTTGGGACGGGTGAAGCTTTCTTT | CASSFGTGEAFF
- | few | TRBJ2-1 | TRBV11-2 | TGTGCCAGCAGCCTCGTGGGGGCGCATAATGAGCAGTTCTTC | CASSLVGAHNEQFF
TRBD2 | few | TRBJ2-2 | TRBV5-4 | TGTGCCAGCAGCTTGGCAGCGGGAGGTGTCACCGGGGAGCTGTTTTTT | CASSLAAGGVTGELFF
- | many | TRBJ2-5 | TRBV7-9 | TGTGCCAGCAGCTTTTTGCCACAGGGCGCCAACCTAATTTGGGAGACCCAGTACTTC | CASSFLPQGANLIWETQYF
TRBD2 | - | TRBJ2-2 | TRBV10-2 | TGCGCCAGCAGGGGTTTAGCGGGAGAGACCGGGGAGCTGTTTTTT | CASRGLAGETGELFF
TRBD2 | once | TRBJ2-3 | TRBV7-2 | TGTGCCAGCAGCTTAGCTCCTGGACTAGCGGGACTCACAGATACGCAGTATTTT | CASSLAPGLAGLTDTQYF
- | - | TRBJ2-7 | TRBV7-8 | TGTGCCAGCAGCTCAAACGCCCTATCCGCCGAGCAGTACTTC | CASSSNALSAEQYF
- | - | TRBJ1-1 | TRBV28 | TGTGCCAGCAGTTTATCCCTGACGGGGAAGGCTGAAGCTTTCTTT | CASSLSLTGKAEAFF
TRBD1 | - | TRBJ1-1 | TRBV28 | TGTGCCAGCAGCCAGGGGGTCACTGAAGCTTTCTTT | CASSQGVTEAFF
- | few | TRBJ1-1 | TRBV10-1 | TGCGCCAGCAGTGAGTCAGGAAGCGCGACTGAAGCTTTCTTT | CASSESGSATEAFF
TRBD2 | - | TRBJ2-1 | TRBV15 | TGTGCCACCAGCAGAGGGACTAGCGGGAGGAGGGTTGGCAATGAGCAGTTCTTC | CATSRGTSGRRVGNEQFF
- | - | TRBJ2-3 | TRBV2 | TGTGCCAGCAGTGTGGACTATTCAGATACGCAGTATTTT | CASSVDYSDTQYF
TRBD2 | - | TRBJ2-1 | TRBV9 | TGTGCCAGCAGCCCTTTCCCGTCTAGCGGGACGAATGAGCAGTTCTTC | CASSPFPSSGTNEQFF
TRBD1 | - | TRBJ1-4 | TRBV7-2 | TGTGCCAGCAGCCCTATCGGACAGGGTATGGGGAAACTGTTTTTT | CASSPIGQGMGKLFF
- | - | TRBJ1-5 | TRBV19 | TGTGCCAGTAGTATGGTCAATCAGCCCCAGCATTTT | CASSMVNQPQHF
TRBD1 | - | TRBJ1-2 | TRBV18 | TGTGCCAGCTCACTGGGACAGGATAGATACTATGGCTACACCTTC | CASSLGQDRYYGYTF
TRBD1 | - | TRBJ1-3 | TRBV10-3 | TGTGCCATCAACAACGACAGGGTTAGTGGAAACACCATATATTTT | CAINNDRVSGNTIYF
- | few | TRBJ1-2 | TRBV7-9 | TGTGCCAGCAGCTTATCGCAGGGAAGTAGGTTAAATGGCTACACCTTC | CASSLSQGSRLNGYTF